These 2 T cell receptor beta chains came from one sample sequenced in a study of STAT5B mutations in CD4+ large granular lymphocyte leukemia. Sequenced by immunoSEQ multiplex PCR; TCRdb stores in-frame clones only, minus some. The table has roughly 35,000 clones, approximately 67% seen once; the top ten hold around 2%. The sample taken for sequencing was CD4+ T cells from blood buffy coats. The origin of the receptors is a human donor in good health.

This clone was observed once. The rearrangement uses TRBV7-2 and TRBJ2-4; D is unclear. This CDR3 spans 14 amino acids. The germline CDR1 and CDR2 sequences are SGHTA and FQGNSA. V lost 1 base, J lost 0 bases, and 4 bases lay in between. CDR3 bases: TGTGCCAGCAGCTTAGGAGGAGCCAAAAACATTCAGTACTTC. It translates to CASSLGGAKNIQYF.

The CDR3 loop is CASSLEGTGWNEQFF. CDR3 sequence (DNA): TGCGCCAGCAGCTTGGAGGGGACAGGGTGGAATGAGCAGTTCTTC. V is TRBV5-1 and J is TRBJ2-1; 9 nucleotides agree with TRBD1. Trimming removed 0 bases from V and 7 bases from J; junction bases left unmatched: 5. Per germline, CDR1 SGHRS and CDR2 YFSETQ. The CDR3 totals 15 residues. Filled out from reference TRBV5-1 and TRBJ2-1, the complete variable domain reads KAGVTQTPRYLIKTRGQQVTLSCSPISGHRSVSWYQQTPGQGLQFLFEYFSETQRNKGNFPGRFSGRQFSNSRSEMNVSTLELGDSALYLCASSLEGTGWNEQFFGPGTRLTVL.